The text below deals with one TCR beta chain. The specificity of this receptor is unknown. Base qualities are not recorded, but no much larger clone differs from it by a single base. This record comes from a study of cytomegalovirus exposure and HLA in healthy donors (TCRdb year 2017). Concerning the study at large: An earlier analysis of several hundred of the donors reported 276 Gb of sequence data and some 110 million unique TCR beta sequences obtained from roughly 170 million T cells. An early release covering 500 to 750 HLA-typed donors comprised around 300 gigabases of sequencing data and tens of millions of unique TCR sequences. The genetic ancestry cluster associated with self-reported Caucasian donors included 70% to 85% of the 300 to 450 genotyped donors. The study was designed to test whether signatures of past pathogen exposure could be identified by cataloging public T cell receptors. Using immunosequencing, the study profiled T cell repertoires from 500 to 800 subjects and related those repertoires to cytomegalovirus serostatus. In addition to the first cohort of approximately 650 subjects, a separate validation cohort of 120 different subjects was used. To predict cytomegalovirus infection status, the study combined high-throughput TCR immunosequencing, statistical association of individual TCRs with disease status, and machine learning. To study patterns of TCR occurrence, a later analysis re-analyzed previously published TCR beta repertoires from several hundred donors and added high-resolution HLA genotyping. The later analysis used no new phenotypic data to find candidate immune exposures, relying instead on TCR beta sequences and their occurrence across donors. To decide whether each TCR beta V gene segment behaved as functional or pseudogenic, an earlier analysis of approximately 620 of the donors relied on high-throughput TCR beta sequencing. Donor age, sex, ethnicity and CMV serostatus were compiled alongside the repertoire data. Genome-wide SNP genotypes for about 65% of the roughly 670 donors were used in a later genetic analysis, which treated that subset as a discovery cohort. All discovery cohort repertoires had been generated using a single sequencing platform. Both class I and class II loci were covered by HLA typing, at four-digit resolution. Typing coverage differed by locus: A, B, C, DRB1 and DQB1 were typed in roughly 620-640 donors, DQA1 in about 500, DPA1 in roughly 590, and DPB1 in about 450. Because of strong linkage in the cohort, four to six DR-DQ haplotypes were treated as single units for association and clustering. Across approximately 420 genotyped donors of the cohort, an average of about 240,000 unique TCR beta nucleotide sequences per donor were sequenced, and 15% to 20% of those sequences were non-productive. Here is what the overall study found, with its caveats: Roughly 15 rarely observed V segments, including chromosome 9 orphons, were excluded from the earlier analysis of just under 600 of the donors because counts were too low. A later analysis found that TCR association rates varied across HLA loci, with DRB1 alleles showing the most associated TCRs and HLA-C alleles the fewest. Broadly in line with IMGT annotations, most TCR beta V segments showed up in productive rearrangements about 87% or about 30% of the time in an earlier analysis of approximately 600 of the donors. Immune exposure information for the cohort was limited to CMV serostatus. A few of the identified cytomegalovirus-associated TCR beta chains were confirmed in vitro to be specific for cytomegalovirus antigens. A later analysis associated approximately 17,000 TCR beta sequences with specific HLA alleles at a false discovery rate of 0.05. The authors suggested that the approach could potentially be generalized to other disease states and immunological phenotypes. In a later genetic analysis, a missense DCLRE1C variant was associated with V-gene and J-gene trimming of TCR beta chains, and the association was replicated in an independent cohort. A later genetic analysis reported fewer N-insertions in productive TCRs among donors in an Asian-associated ancestry cluster than the roughly 700-donor mean. Cytomegalovirus status was reported to be diagnosed by the classifier with high specificity and sensitivity in both the original and validation cohorts. Most TCR sequences were seen in very few donors, while some public TCRs were found in many individuals. A further reported finding was that TCR beta sequences accurately predicted the HLA-A and HLA-B alleles for most subjects in the first cohort. The sequencing pipeline was judged likely to have produced a cluster of highly shared sequence variants as a technical artifact. In this cohort, only TCR beta chains were sequenced, and detectable features were limited by the absence of alpha or paired-chain data. In a later analysis, several top co-occurrence clusters were reported to appear linked to parvovirus B19, influenza, CMV and Epstein-Barr virus. Because HLA typing was unavailable for some donors at each locus, only the typed subset was used in association tests. Some IMGT-functional V segments, including TRBV6-2 and TRBV6-3, could not be distinguished by the 87-base-pair reads and were therefore excluded. Sequencing depth was assumed to be roughly uniform across donors in the presence/absence analyses, though that assumption may not hold. Most CMV-associated TCR beta chains appeared to be HLA-restricted in a later analysis, and the HLA associations seemed to be driven largely by CMV exposure. In a later analysis, HLA-associated TCR beta chains showed more clonal expansion and lower generation probabilities than non-associated chains that were equally common. In the study, 164 TCR beta chains were listed as associated with cytomegalovirus. When HLA alleles, especially DR and DQ, strongly co-occurred, attributing TCR associations to individual alleles was difficult. Correlated functional status among segregating V segments might reflect linkage disequilibrium, but an unknown experimental factor could not be ruled out.

The library was made by the immunoSEQ multiplex PCR assay. A mixture of 60 forward primers for TCR Vbeta segments and 13 reverse primers for TCR Jbeta segments was used in the multiplex PCR. Amplification of the CDR3 region of rearranged TCR beta genes was performed with a multiplex PCR assay on genomic DNA. The Illumina HiSeq System was used to sequence the amplified TCR beta libraries as 87-base-pair reads. Processing in the source paper ran as follows. A later analysis counted approximately 84 million unique TCR beta chains across the 666 repertoires, and 9 million to 14 million of these chains were shared by at least two donors. Raw reads were error-corrected and collapsed into unique sequences by a nearest-neighbor algorithm in which closely related sequences were merged to remove PCR and sequencing errors. To assign V, D and J gene segments, CDR3 sequences were aligned to IMGT reference sequences. For a sequence to be retained, at least a six-nucleotide match to both a V gene segment and a J gene segment was required. A rearrangement was called productive if the CDR3 had no stop codons and remained in frame with V and J, and every other rearrangement was called non-productive. CDR3 was defined according to IMGT convention as the region running from the second conserved V-encoded cysteine to the conserved J-encoded phenylalanine. Sequences without an unambiguous match to a single V gene segment were excluded from the earlier analysis of approximately 560 of the donors. In an earlier analysis of a few hundred of the donors, a V segment was called functional when productive rearrangements were above 56.7%, and segregating when the standard deviation between donors exceeded 5%. A statistical classification framework was built for diagnosing cytomegalovirus status from the catalog of TCR beta chain sequences. In a later analysis, TCR nucleotide sequences were compared against IMGT/GENE-DB human TR gene sequences so that V and J genes could be assigned. The TCRdist pipeline was used in a later analysis to assign CDR3 sequences and most-parsimonious VDJ recombination scenarios. In a later analysis, each TCR beta chain was defined by its CDR3 amino acid sequence together with its V-gene family, and reads lacking a unique V-gene family were excluded. A later analysis removed 592 highly shared, low-generation-probability nucleotide sequences to deal with suspected cross-contamination and a sequencing artifact. In a later analysis, a clonal expansion index for each public chain was calculated from normalized within-repertoire ranks of inferred template counts. Generation probabilities in a later analysis came from a VDJ recombination model fitted to out-of-frame rearrangements, and those results were checked against IGoR. In a later analysis, hypergeometric tests were used to score TCR-TCR, TCR-HLA and TCR-CMV co-occurrence, with a repertoire-size bias correction applied to TCR pairs. A later analysis estimated false discovery rates by permuting HLA or CMV assignments 20 times. In a later analysis, co-occurring TCRs were grouped with DBSCAN, and TCRdist sequence similarity was added when clustering was performed within HLA-allele-positive subsets. Co-occurrence clustering excluded repertoires with fewer than 30,000 or more than 120,000 public chains, plus five with anomalous nucleotide sharing. TCRdb obtained this table from immuneACCESS and retained in-frame rearrangements with V and J assigned. These tables miss some clones; where compared with another copy, unresolved V genes account for less than half of the shortfall, and the remainder is unexplained. That table is the source of V, J and clone size, and D and trimming were worked out from the DNA. This sample has about 110,000 clones in its table, and 80% of those were observed once. The biggest ten clones account for around 2.9% of the sample.

CDR1 and CDR2, per the germline V gene, are SGHRS and YFSETQ. The CDR3 covers 16 residues, taking in both the cysteine and the phenylalanine. The CDR3 DNA has 48 bases and is translated from base 1. Clipping removes 3 bases from V and 6 bases from J, with 10 as the unmatched junction base count. The cohort was made up of several hundred healthy bone marrow donors. At the time of sampling, every cohort member was nominally healthy, though immune exposures that went unrecorded were likely present. The donor was CMV seropositive and was included in the group of 250 to 300 seropositive cohort members. A peripheral blood sample was collected from each donor, and TCR beta sequencing was performed on peripheral blood mononuclear cells. The Qiagen DNeasy Blood Extraction Kit was used to extract genomic DNA from the blood cell samples.

The chain is made from TRBV5-1 and TRBJ2-1; TRBD2 lines up with 9 middle nucleotides. This receptor was identified in a woman aged 55-75 years in good health and CMV-seropositive. Sequenced sample: PBMCs. The nucleotides are TGCGCCAGCAGCTCCTTAGCGGGAGCTTTATTCAATGAGCAGTTCTTC. Its coded protein is CASSSLAGALFNEQFF. Beyond the CDR3, the reference TRBV5-1 and TRBJ2-1 genes provide the residues; the full variable domain reads: KAGVTQTPRYLIKTRGQQVTLSCSPISGHRSVSWYQQTPGQGLQFLFEYFSETQRNKGNFPGRFSGRQFSNSRSEMNVSTLELGDSALYLCASSSLAGALFNEQFFGPGTRLTVL.